The entry that follows covers one T cell receptor beta chain sequence. Some clones are missing from TCRdb's copy, which holds only in-frame ones; the method was immunoSEQ multiplex PCR. The top ten clones hold over 0.15% of a sample with tens of thousands of clones, 98% of them seen once. The data were obtained in a study of technical replicates of blood from a few donors. The ends were cut back, 4 bases at V and 7 bases at J, with 14 bases in the middle. This CDR3 spans 13 amino acids. Looked up from germline, CDR1 is GTSNPN and CDR2 is SVGIG (reference sequence). The chain carries TRBV30 and TRBJ1-5; D not certain. Sequenced sample: T cells isolated from PBMCs. The origin of this receptor is a human donor in good health. CDR3 in amino acids: CAWTAGGRQPQHF. The CDR3 coding sequence is TGTGCCTGGACCGCAGGAGGGAGGCAGCCCCAGCATTTT.